Listed below are T cell receptor beta chains from one sample, sequenced in a study of shared clonotypes between healthy human individuals. Some clones are missing from TCRdb's copy, which holds only in-frame ones; the method was immunoSEQ multiplex PCR. The sample contains about 190,000 clones, approximately 61% of which appear only once. Sample: memory CD4+ T cells sorted from blood. The receptors originated from a man between 25 and 39 years old in good health. Each CDR3 is given with its conserved first and last residue. The order of the fields is clone size, V gene, D gene, J gene, CDR3 protein, CDR3 DNA. The D gene is left open where the match is weak. Rows may omit the clone size; those that give it use once, few, many or a size class.

clone_size: few; v_call: TRBV2; d_call: TRBD2; j_call: TRBJ2-1; cdr3_aa: CASKSRMREGRPEQFF; cdr3_nt: TGTGCCAGCAAGTCCCGTATGAGGGAGGGCCGACCTGAGCAGTTCTTC
clone_size: .; v_call: TRBV18; d_call: .; j_call: TRBJ2-5; cdr3_aa: CASSPSGETQYF; cdr3_nt: TGTGCCAGCTCACCCTCGGGAGAGACCCAGTACTTC
clone_size: .; v_call: TRBV5-1; d_call: .; j_call: TRBJ2-1; cdr3_aa: CASSSAASYNEQFF; cdr3_nt: TGCGCCAGCAGCTCAGCGGCCTCCTACAATGAGCAGTTCTTC
clone_size: few; v_call: TRBV6-5; d_call: .; j_call: TRBJ1-2; cdr3_aa: CASSSDLSNYGYTF; cdr3_nt: TGTGCCAGCAGTTCTGACTTATCGAACTATGGCTACACCTTC
clone_size: few; v_call: TRBV6-1; d_call: .; j_call: TRBJ2-7; cdr3_aa: CASSSGGEQYF; cdr3_nt: TGTGCCAGCAGCTCTGGGGGCGAGCAGTACTTC
clone_size: .; v_call: TRBV7-6; d_call: .; j_call: TRBJ1-1; cdr3_aa: CASSRGQGTEAFF; cdr3_nt: TGTGCCAGCAGCCGGGGGCAGGGAACTGAAGCTTTCTTT
clone_size: few; v_call: TRBV6-1; d_call: .; j_call: TRBJ2-1; cdr3_aa: CASSDRDEQFF; cdr3_nt: TGTGCCAGCAGTGACCGGGATGAGCAGTTCTTC
clone_size: .; v_call: TRBV5-6; d_call: TRBD1; j_call: TRBJ2-7; cdr3_aa: CASSPRTGIYEQYF; cdr3_nt: TGTGCCAGCAGCCCGAGGACAGGGATTTACGAGCAGTACTTC
clone_size: .; v_call: TRBV29-1; d_call: .; j_call: TRBJ2-7; cdr3_aa: CSVGTLEQYF; cdr3_nt: TGCAGCGTTGGGACGCTTGAGCAGTACTTC
clone_size: .; v_call: TRBV6-1; d_call: .; j_call: TRBJ2-5; cdr3_aa: CASSEGTIGTQYF; cdr3_nt: TGTGCCAGCAGTGAGGGGACAATCGGGACCCAGTACTTC
clone_size: .; v_call: TRBV2; d_call: .; j_call: TRBJ2-2; cdr3_aa: CASSERWAGELFF; cdr3_nt: TGTGCCAGCAGTGAACGATGGGCCGGGGAGCTGTTTTTT
clone_size: .; v_call: TRBV18; d_call: TRBD2; j_call: TRBJ2-7; cdr3_aa: CASSFTSGRVYEQYF; cdr3_nt: TGTGCCAGCTCATTTACTAGCGGGAGGGTCTACGAGCAGTACTTC
clone_size: few; v_call: TRBV7-3; d_call: .; j_call: TRBJ2-1; cdr3_aa: CASSFLDRTYNEQFF; cdr3_nt: TGTGCCAGCAGCTTCCTGGACAGAACCTACAATGAGCAGTTCTTC
clone_size: .; v_call: TRBV25-1; d_call: .; j_call: TRBJ2-7; cdr3_aa: CASSVDQTYEQYF; cdr3_nt: TGTGCCAGCAGTGTGGACCAAACCTACGAGCAGTACTTC
clone_size: few; v_call: TRBV5-1; d_call: .; j_call: TRBJ1-1; cdr3_aa: CASSLGTVMNTEAFF; cdr3_nt: TGCGCCAGCAGCTTGGGGACGGTTATGAACACTGAAGCTTTCTTT
clone_size: .; v_call: TRBV2; d_call: TRBD1; j_call: TRBJ2-7; cdr3_aa: CASAQGSFLSYEQYF; cdr3_nt: TGTGCCAGCGCACAGGGGTCCTTCCTCTCCTACGAGCAGTACTTC
clone_size: .; v_call: TRBV5-1; d_call: .; j_call: TRBJ2-7; cdr3_aa: CASSSPGAYEQYF; cdr3_nt: TGCGCCAGCAGCTCCCCGGGGGCCTACGAGCAGTACTTC
clone_size: .; v_call: TRBV7-9; d_call: .; j_call: TRBJ2-7; cdr3_aa: CASSHYRVYEQYF; cdr3_nt: TGTGCCAGCAGCCACTACAGGGTTTACGAGCAGTACTTC
clone_size: .; v_call: TRBV6-1; d_call: .; j_call: TRBJ2-7; cdr3_aa: CASSSIYGSSYEQYF; cdr3_nt: TGTGCCAGCAGCTCTATATACGGTAGCTCCTACGAGCAGTACTTC
clone_size: .; v_call: TRBV6-5; d_call: .; j_call: TRBJ1-2; cdr3_aa: CASKRTVQSYGYTF; cdr3_nt: TGTGCCAGCAAACGGACAGTTCAATCCTATGGCTACACCTTC
clone_size: .; v_call: TRBV7-2; d_call: TRBD1; j_call: TRBJ1-2; cdr3_aa: CASSHRGGYGYTF; cdr3_nt: TGTGCCAGCAGCCACAGGGGAGGCTATGGCTACACCTTC
clone_size: .; v_call: TRBV27; d_call: TRBD2; j_call: TRBJ2-7; cdr3_aa: CASSLSLAGVYEQYF; cdr3_nt: TGTGCCAGCAGTTTAAGCCTAGCGGGAGTCTACGAGCAGTACTTC
clone_size: few; v_call: TRBV6-1; d_call: TRBD1; j_call: TRBJ2-5; cdr3_aa: CASSRNPTGEETQYF; cdr3_nt: TGTGCCAGCAGCCGCAACCCGACAGGGGAAGAGACCCAGTACTTC
clone_size: .; v_call: TRBV5-5; d_call: .; j_call: TRBJ1-1; cdr3_aa: CASSLDLRDTEAFF; cdr3_nt: TGTGCCAGCAGCTTGGACCTCAGGGACACTGAAGCTTTCTTT
clone_size: .; v_call: TRBV11-2; d_call: .; j_call: TRBJ2-5; cdr3_aa: CASSLGSRSQETQYF; cdr3_nt: TGTGCCAGCAGCTTAGGTTCCAGAAGTCAAGAGACCCAGTACTTC
clone_size: .; v_call: TRBV28; d_call: .; j_call: TRBJ2-1; cdr3_aa: CASSLRRSSGSDYNEQFF; cdr3_nt: TGTGCCAGCAGTTTAAGGCGATCGTCCGGGAGTGACTACAATGAGCAGTTCTTC
clone_size: .; v_call: TRBV2; d_call: TRBD2; j_call: TRBJ2-2; cdr3_aa: CASRSSIAGVLGELFF; cdr3_nt: TGTGCCAGCAGGAGTTCGATAGCGGGAGTACTCGGGGAGCTGTTTTTT
clone_size: .; v_call: TRBV5-6; d_call: .; j_call: TRBJ1-1; cdr3_aa: CASSSRRQNLNTEAFF; cdr3_nt: TGTGCCAGCAGCTCCCGCCGACAGAATTTGAACACTGAAGCTTTCTTT
clone_size: .; v_call: TRBV5-4; d_call: .; j_call: TRBJ2-3; cdr3_aa: CASRTGFADTQYF; cdr3_nt: TGTGCCAGCAGAACAGGGTTCGCAGATACGCAGTATTTT
clone_size: .; v_call: TRBV14; d_call: .; j_call: TRBJ1-1; cdr3_aa: CASSQGPPGANTEAFF; cdr3_nt: TGTGCCAGCAGCCAAGGTCCCCCGGGAGCGAACACTGAAGCTTTCTTT
clone_size: .; v_call: TRBV7-3; d_call: TRBD2; j_call: TRBJ2-1; cdr3_aa: CASSFLAGEADEQFF; cdr3_nt: TGTGCCAGCAGCTTTCTAGCGGGAGAGGCCGATGAGCAGTTCTTC
clone_size: many; v_call: TRBV20-1; d_call: .; j_call: TRBJ2-1; cdr3_aa: CSASLVNEQFF; cdr3_nt: TGCAGTGCTAGTTTGGTCAATGAGCAGTTCTTC
clone_size: .; v_call: TRBV6-1; d_call: .; j_call: TRBJ1-1; cdr3_aa: CASSDRTVEDTEAFF; cdr3_nt: TGTGCCAGCAGTGACCGGACAGTCGAGGACACTGAAGCTTTCTTT
clone_size: .; v_call: TRBV28; d_call: TRBD2; j_call: TRBJ2-1; cdr3_aa: CASTSQGRLAGGPFYNEQFF; cdr3_nt: TGTGCCAGCACCTCGCAAGGTCGGCTAGCGGGAGGGCCGTTTTACAATGAGCAGTTCTTC
clone_size: .; v_call: TRBV6-1; d_call: .; j_call: TRBJ2-3; cdr3_aa: CASSQGGWQYF; cdr3_nt: TGTGCCAGCAGCCAGGGCGGTTGGCAGTATTTT
clone_size: .; v_call: TRBV15; d_call: .; j_call: TRBJ1-1; cdr3_aa: CATSIIDPGRIISTEAFF; cdr3_nt: TGTGCCACCAGCATCATTGATCCGGGTCGCATTATTAGCACTGAAGCTTTCTTT
clone_size: .; v_call: TRBV10-1; d_call: .; j_call: TRBJ1-4; cdr3_aa: CASSGTAGEKLFF; cdr3_nt: TGCGCCAGCAGTGGAACGGCAGGGGAAAAACTGTTTTTT
clone_size: .; v_call: TRBV19; d_call: TRBD1; j_call: TRBJ1-5; cdr3_aa: CASSIEWGQPNQPQHF; cdr3_nt: TGTGCCAGTAGTATAGAGTGGGGACAGCCTAATCAGCCCCAGCATTTT
clone_size: .; v_call: TRBV7-9; d_call: .; j_call: TRBJ1-2; cdr3_aa: CASSLASANYGYTF; cdr3_nt: TGTGCCAGCAGCTTAGCTTCAGCTAACTATGGCTACACCTTC
clone_size: .; v_call: TRBV7-9; d_call: TRBD1; j_call: TRBJ2-3; cdr3_aa: CASSPRRTGASTDTQYF; cdr3_nt: TGTGCCAGCAGCCCCAGGAGGACAGGGGCTAGCACAGATACGCAGTATTTT
clone_size: .; v_call: TRBV6-6; d_call: .; j_call: TRBJ2-2; cdr3_aa: CASGLLGLGTGELFF; cdr3_nt: TGTGCCAGCGGACTACTAGGCCTCGGCACCGGGGAGCTGTTTTTT
clone_size: .; v_call: TRBV6-5; d_call: .; j_call: TRBJ1-3; cdr3_aa: CASSYEGLDGNTIYF; cdr3_nt: TGTGCCAGCAGTTACGAGGGACTGGATGGAAACACCATATATTTT
clone_size: .; v_call: TRBV19; d_call: .; j_call: TRBJ2-7; cdr3_aa: CASSIGGISDPSYEQYF; cdr3_nt: TGTGCCAGTAGTATAGGGGGAATAAGCGACCCCTCCTACGAGCAGTACTTC
clone_size: few; v_call: TRBV11-2; d_call: .; j_call: TRBJ1-1; cdr3_aa: CASSLPYSEAFF; cdr3_nt: TGTGCCAGCAGCTTGCCGTATTCTGAAGCTTTCTTT
clone_size: .; v_call: TRBV29-1; d_call: TRBD2; j_call: TRBJ2-2; cdr3_aa: CSAQTSGMDTGELFF; cdr3_nt: TGCAGCGCACAAACTAGCGGGATGGACACCGGGGAGCTGTTTTTT
clone_size: .; v_call: TRBV28; d_call: .; j_call: TRBJ2-7; cdr3_aa: CASSLWVRRKTYEQYF; cdr3_nt: TGTGCCAGCAGTTTATGGGTGCGACGGAAGACCTACGAGCAGTACTTC
clone_size: few; v_call: TRBV7-2; d_call: TRBD1; j_call: TRBJ2-5; cdr3_aa: CASSFNRGKETQYF; cdr3_nt: TGTGCCAGCAGCTTTAACAGGGGCAAGGAGACCCAGTACTTC